This T cell receptor (beta chain) emerged from a study of spatial heterogeneity in lung cancer. Overall study context: For the average unique TCR and UMI combination, more than 8.5 occurrences appeared in raw reads. Study results and limitations: There were more appearances of ubiquitous expanded tumor TCRs in blood at resection than at follow-up.

V was pared by 0 bases and J by 5 bases, with 6 bases between. This CDR3 has 12 amino acids. Germline assignment: CDR1 SGHRS and CDR2 YFSETQ. The time point here: sample taken at primary tumor resection. Sequencing covered unsorted whole RNA taken from tumor, nontumor lung or frozen PBMC. Untreated early-stage non-small cell lung cancer patients, roughly 72 in total, were the donors. TCRdb independently ran MiXCR on the 5' RACE reads; one entry per CDR3 protein. The sample lists some 11,000 distinct CDR3 sequences; approximately 14% were seen once. This clonotype was found a few times. Antigen specificity is unknown.

This TCR was recovered from a female donor with early-stage non-small cell lung cancer. The V and J genes are TRBV5-1 and TRBJ2-7; D remains unclear. The sequencing used PBMCs, collected at surgery. The CDR3, as DNA: TGCGCCAGCAGCTTGGACGCAAACGAGCAGTACTTC. Translation: CASSLDANEQYF. Filled out from reference TRBV5-1 and TRBJ2-7, the complete variable domain reads KAGVTQTPRYLIKTRGQQVTLSCSPISGHRSVSWYQQTPGQGLQFLFEYFSETQRNKGNFPGRFSGRQFSNSRSEMNVSTLELGDSALYLCASSLDANEQYFGPGTRLTVT.